The TCR beta chain under discussion was sequenced for a study of tumor-infiltrating lymphocytes in primary liver carcinoma. Turning to the study itself: Surgery removed the patients' primary liver carcinoma. Stage T1-T3 N0M0 tumors measured 4.2 to 10 cm at most. Men and women, 30 to 69 years of age, made up the patients. Notes on the study in general: Lower overlap was observed for tumor-adjacent and tumor-blood pairs relative to tumor region pairs.

A primer matching the constant region was used to make TCR beta cDNA from about 500 ng of total RNA. The TCR beta library was amplified through three nested multiplex PCR rounds in a modified ARM-PCR procedure. The first two PCR rounds used TRBV1-TRBV30 forward primers with a C-beta reverse primer, 10 cycles each. Each CDR3 protein gets one entry after TCRdb re-called the multiplex PCR reads with MiXCR. The sample lists 300,000 to 350,000 distinct CDR3 sequences, approximately 58% occurring once. The CDR3 loop spans 17 amino acids. CDR1 and CDR2 from the germline V gene are SGHNT and YENEEA. For this clonotype: Its antigen is not known. One junction end disagrees with the germline gene, perhaps due to a read error.

They got blood RNA out of unsorted whole blood and also pulled out germline DNA. The chain uses TRBV11-3 and TRBJ1-4; TRBD1 is a possible D gene (5 bases). Sample: peripheral blood. The sequence was collected from a young woman with primary liver carcinoma and hepatitis B virus infection. CDR3 amino acids: CVSSLVGDWKGHEKLFF. The CDR3, as DNA: TGTGTCAGCAGCTTAGTTGGGGACTGGAAGGGACATGAAAAACTGTTTTTT.